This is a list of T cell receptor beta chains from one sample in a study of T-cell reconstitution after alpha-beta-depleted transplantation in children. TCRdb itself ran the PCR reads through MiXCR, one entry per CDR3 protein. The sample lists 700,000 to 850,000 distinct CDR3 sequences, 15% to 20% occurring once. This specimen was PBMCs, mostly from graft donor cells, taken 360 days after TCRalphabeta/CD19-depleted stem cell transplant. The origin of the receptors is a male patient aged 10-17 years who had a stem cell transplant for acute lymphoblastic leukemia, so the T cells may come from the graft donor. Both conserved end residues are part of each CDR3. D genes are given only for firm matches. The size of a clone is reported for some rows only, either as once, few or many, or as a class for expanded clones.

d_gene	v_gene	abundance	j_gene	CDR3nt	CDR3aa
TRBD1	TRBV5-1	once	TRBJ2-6	TGCGCCAGCAGCGTTATGGGGACAGGGCTTAGTACTGGGGCCAACGTCCTGACTTTC	CASSVMGTGLSTGANVLTF
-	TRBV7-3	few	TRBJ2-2	TGTGCCAGCAGCTTACCCGACTCGTATGTTACCGGGGAGCTGTTTTTT	CASSLPDSYVTGELFF
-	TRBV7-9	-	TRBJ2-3	TGTGCCAGCAGCTTAAGAGGAAGCGTAAGCACAGATACGCAGTATTTT	CASSLRGSVSTDTQYF
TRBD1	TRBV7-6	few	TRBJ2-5	TGTGCCAGCAGCTTAAATCCGGGACAGGGAGAAGAGACCCAGTACTTC	CASSLNPGQGEETQYF
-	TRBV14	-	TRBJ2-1	TGTGCCAGCAGCCAAGACCTCCCCCGGGACGTGCCCTACAATGAGCAGTTCTTC	CASSQDLPRDVPYNEQFF
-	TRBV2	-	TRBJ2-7	TGTGCCAGCAGTGAATCTCTCGGTCAGGACTACGAGCAGTACTTC	CASSESLGQDYEQYF
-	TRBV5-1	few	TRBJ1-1	TGCGCCAGCAGCTTTACAATGAACACTGAAGCTTTCTTT	CASSFTMNTEAFF
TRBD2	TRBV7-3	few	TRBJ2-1	TGTGCCAGCAGCTTAATGGGACTAGCGGGAGGGAACTACAATGAGCAGTTCTTC	CASSLMGLAGGNYNEQFF
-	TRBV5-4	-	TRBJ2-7	TGTGCCAGCAGCTTATCCCGGGGCCACTACGAGCAGTACTTC	CASSLSRGHYEQYF
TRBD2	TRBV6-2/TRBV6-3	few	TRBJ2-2	TGTGCCAGCAGTTCGACTAGCGGGAGGGTGTTTACCGGGGAGCTGTTTTTT	CASSSTSGRVFTGELFF
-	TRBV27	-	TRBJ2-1	TGTGCCAGCAGTTTGGCGCGGAGGGGGAATGAGCAGTTCTTC	CASSLARRGNEQFF
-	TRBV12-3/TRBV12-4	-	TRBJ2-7	TGTGCCAGCAGTCCCGGGGTGTTGGAGTACTTC	CASSPGVLEYF
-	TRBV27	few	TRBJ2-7	TGTGCCAGCAGTACGGGGATTTTCGAGACTAGCTACGAGCAGTACTTC	CASSTGIFETSYEQYF
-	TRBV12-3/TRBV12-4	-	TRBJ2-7	TGTGCCAGCAGGGTGGGACTGAGCCCATACGAGCAGTACTTC	CASRVGLSPYEQYF
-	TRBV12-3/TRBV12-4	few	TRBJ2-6	TGTGCCAGCAGGCGTCAAAACTCTGGGGCCAACGTCCTGACTTTC	CASRRQNSGANVLTF
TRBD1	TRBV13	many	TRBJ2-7	TGTGCCAGCAGTTACGGACAGGGGAACTACGAGCAGTACTTC	CASSYGQGNYEQYF
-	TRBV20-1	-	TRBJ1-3	TGCAGTGCTAGAGACCTACCCCGATACTCTGGAAACACCATATATTTT	CSARDLPRYSGNTIYF
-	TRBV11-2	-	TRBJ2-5	TGTGCCAGCAGCTTAGTTGTGGGACCCACAGAGACCCAGTACTTC	CASSLVVGPTETQYF
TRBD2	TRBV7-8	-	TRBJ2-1	TGTGCCAGCAGCTTAGATTCTGCGGGGCTAGCGGGTAATGAGCAGTTCTTC	CASSLDSAGLAGNEQFF
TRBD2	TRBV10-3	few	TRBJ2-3	TGTGCCATCAGTGAATCCTCCGGGACTAGCATCAAGGACACAGATACGCAGTATTTT	CAISESSGTSIKDTDTQYF
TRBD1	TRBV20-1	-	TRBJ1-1	TGCAGTGCCTGGTTGGGACAGGGCACTGAAGCTTTCTTT	CSAWLGQGTEAFF
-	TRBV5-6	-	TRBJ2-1	TGTGCCAGCAGCTTACGATTTGAGCAGTTCTTC	CASSLRFEQFF
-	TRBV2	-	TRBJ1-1	TGTGCCAGCAGTGAAGCGTACCTTGAAGCTTTCTTT	CASSEAYLEAFF
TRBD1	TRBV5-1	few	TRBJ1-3	TGCGCCAGCAGCTTGGACAGGGGAACGGGAAACACCATATATTTT	CASSLDRGTGNTIYF
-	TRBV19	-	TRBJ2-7	TGTGCCAGTAGTATTGTTCTAGCTTCTTCCTACGAGCAGTACTTC	CASSIVLASSYEQYF
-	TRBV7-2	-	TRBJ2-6	TGTGCCAGCAGCGGGAGGATCTCTGGGGCCAACGTCCTGACTTTC	CASSGRISGANVLTF
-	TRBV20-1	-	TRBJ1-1	TGCAGTGCTCCAGCGAACACTGAAGCTTTCTTT	CSAPANTEAFF
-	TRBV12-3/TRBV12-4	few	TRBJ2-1	TGTGCCAGCAGAATGAAGATGTATGAGCAGTTCTTC	CASRMKMYEQFF
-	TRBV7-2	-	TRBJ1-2	TGTGCCAGCAGCTTCGGACCGGGGGTCGAAGGCTACACCTTC	CASSFGPGVEGYTF
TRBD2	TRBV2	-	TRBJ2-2	TGTGCCAGCACTCCAGGGGAGACACTAGCGGGAGTTCCCGGGGAGCTGTTTTTT	CASTPGETLAGVPGELFF
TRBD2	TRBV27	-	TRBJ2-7	TGTGCCAGCAGTCTCCGGGGAAGCGGGAGAACCTACGAGCAGTACTTC	CASSLRGSGRTYEQYF
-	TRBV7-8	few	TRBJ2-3	TGTGCCAGCAGCTTACTAGCGTTGGGCCACACAGATACGCAGTATTTT	CASSLLALGHTDTQYF
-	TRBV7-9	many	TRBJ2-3	TGTGCCAGCAGCTTACTGCGCACAGATACGCAGTATTTT	CASSLLRTDTQYF
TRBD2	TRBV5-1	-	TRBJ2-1	TGCGCCAGCAGCTTGGGACTAGCGGGAGGGAGTCTCAATGAGCAGTTCTTC	CASSLGLAGGSLNEQFF
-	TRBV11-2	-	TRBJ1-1	TGTGCCAGCAGCTTATATCGGAACCCGACGAACACTGAAGCTTTCTTT	CASSLYRNPTNTEAFF
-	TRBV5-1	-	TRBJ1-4	TGCGCCAGCAGCGGGAAGACAGCAACTAATGAAAAACTGTTTTTT	CASSGKTATNEKLFF
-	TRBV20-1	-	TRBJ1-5	TGCAGTGCTCCGATCCGGGGGAGAAAGAGCAATCAGCCCCAGCATTTT	CSAPIRGRKSNQPQHF